This T cell receptor beta chain was sequenced during a study of T cell responses to AZD1222 COVID-19 vaccine. The V gene lost 4 bases and the J gene lost 7 bases, with 10 bases spanning the gap. The CDR3 length is 12 residues. Per the germline V gene, CDR1 is SGHDN and CDR2 is FVKESK. Profiling relied on immunoSEQ multiplex PCR, and the TCRdb table lists in-frame clones only, not all of them. The sample includes 150,000 to 200,000 clones, about 87% seen only once; the top ten take about 3%. The sample here was peripheral blood, taken on day 0 of MenACWY control vaccination. V and J are TRBV14 and TRBJ1-1; perhaps TRBD1 as D (6 bases). The TCR sequence derives from an adult in good health. In nucleotides, the CDR3 is TGTGCCAGCAGCCCCGAGGGGGTTGAAGCTTTCTTT. Encoded protein: CASSPEGVEAFF.